This T cell receptor (beta chain) came from a study of glioma-infiltrating T cells after dendritic cell vaccination. Overall study context: Between about 2002 and 2012, patients got autologous tumor lysate-pulsed dendritic cell vaccines. Autologous tumor lysate was loaded overnight onto monocyte-derived dendritic cells grown seven days with IL-4 and GM-CSF.

Primers: 60 V beta forward and 13 J beta reverse. The table came from immunoSEQ multiplex PCR; TCRdb's copy has only in-frame clones and leaves some out. Here the sample spans 90,000 to 100,000 clones, around 80% being singletons. Points on this clone: Antigen specificity is unknown.

Notes on the study in general: No direct clonality-survival link was found; a diverse polyclonal response may matter.

J gave up 2 bases and V 0 bases, and 11 bases lay outside the gene matches. Germline V gives CDR1 SGHRS, CDR2 YFSETQ. This CDR3 is 18 amino acids long. This sequence joins TRBV5-1 and TRBJ2-5, with 9 bases fitting TRBD2. The sequences come from blood, collected before dendritic cell vaccination. The receptor was derived from a human donor with glioblastoma. For the CDR3, the DNA is TGCGCCAGCAGCTTGGCTGTCGGGGCTAGCGGGGTACAAGAGACCCAGTACTTC. This translates into CASSLAVGASGVQETQYF.